Listed here are 12 T cell receptor beta chains from one sample, sequenced in a study of Ad26.COV2.S vaccination and SARS-CoV-2 variants. Indicated treatment: some 20 received Ad26.COV2.S at low or high dose, single or two shots; about 5 received placebo; per-sample allocation not given. Sampling was done on day 63 after the first vaccine or placebo injection. Assay used: immunoSEQ multiplex PCR; TCRdb lists only in-frame clones, some missing. The repertoire consists of over 400,000 clones, with less than 95% occurring once and the leading ten covering about 4.4%. The source material was peripheral blood, sampled in a trial of Ad26.COV2.S vaccine versus placebo. These TCRs come from a person between 18 and 60 years old who received the Ad26.COV2.S COVID-19 vaccine or a placebo.

The CDR3 region is CASSPPGGGYSSEQYF. DNA for the CDR3: TGTGCCAGTAGCCCTCCGGGGGGCGGGTACTCTTCCGAGCAGTACTTC. V is TRBV19 and J is TRBJ2-7, with D possibly being TRBD2 (7 bases). V was trimmed by 6 bases and J by 6 bases, leaving 24 bases between them. This CDR3 has 16 amino acids. Germline values: CDR1 LNHDA, CDR2 SQIVND (reference sequence).

This clone was seen only once. This chain connects TRBV6-6 to TRBJ2-3; D gene ambiguous. CDR3 length equals 14 residues. Trimming shortened V by 6 bases and J by 3 bases, and 13 bases separated the two germline ends. Germline V gene sequence: CDR1 MNHNY, CDR2 SVGAGI (reference sequence). The CDR3 nucleotides are TGTGCCAGCAGGCCTCCAGAGTTTACAGATACGCAGTATTTT. This translates into CASRPPEFTDTQYF.

The chain has TRBV14 and TRBJ2-5; 10 bases are shared with TRBD2. The CDR3 loop spans 17 amino acids. Germline V gene data show CDR1 as SGHDN and CDR2 as FVKESK. V dropped 2 bases and J dropped 0; count of bases not matched to a gene: 6. The CDR3 here is CASSQKGLAPYQETQYF. DNA for the CDR3: TGTGCCAGCAGCCAAAAGGGACTAGCGCCGTACCAAGAGACCCAGTACTTC.

This chain connects TRBV19 to TRBJ2-7; maybe TRBD1 (5 bases). The germline V and J ends were trimmed by 6 bases and 7 bases, with 16 bases remaining between them. CDR1 is LNHDA, CDR2 SQIVND, per germline (reference sequence). There are 13 residues in the CDR3. In nucleotides, the CDR3 is TGTGCCAGTAGAGAGCCAGGGCGTGGTGAGCAGTACTTC. This encodes CASREPGRGEQYF.

The chain has TRBV11-2 and TRBJ1-5, with D hard to call. Looked up from germline, CDR1 is SGHAT and CDR2 is FQNNGV. Trimming cost V 10 bases and J 5 bases, with 24 bases left between them. The CDR3 totals 16 residues. CDR3 sequence reads: CANLPLEELADQPQHF. The CDR3 DNA sequence: TGTGCCAACCTGCCCCTGGAGGAACTAGCGGATCAGCCCCAGCATTTT. Supplemented by reference TRBV11-2 and TRBJ1-5, the full variable domain reads EAGVAQSPRYKIIEKRQSVAFWCNPISGHATLYWYQQILGQGPKLLIQFQNNGVVDDSQLPKDRFSAERLKGVDSTLKIQPAKLEDSAVYLCANLPLEELADQPQHFGDGTRLSIL.

The chain combines TRBV6-5 with TRBJ2-7; D may be TRBD1 or TRBD2 (5 bases each). Germline V CDR1 and CDR2: MNHEY, SVGAGI. Trimming cost V 1 base and J 2 bases, with 12 bases left between them. The CDR3 is 15 residues long. The CDR3 coding sequence is TGTGCCAGCAGTTACTTTGGGGGTTCAACCTACGAGCAGTACTTC. Translating gives CASSYFGGSTYEQYF.

V and J are TRBV24-1 and TRBJ2-1, with 9 nucleotides matching TRBD1. The junction had 3 bases not matched to a gene; V was cut back by 3 bases and J by 1 base. This CDR3 comprises 16 residues. Germline V gene sequence: CDR1 KGHDR, CDR2 SFDVKD. In DNA, the CDR3 is TGTGCCACCAGTGATCTGGACAGGGGATCCTACAATGAGCAGTTCTTC. Translation gives CATSDLDRGSYNEQFF.

This sequence joins TRBV29-1 and TRBJ1-2, with TRBD1 matching over 8 bases. The CDR3 length is 12 residues. Germline CDR1 SQVTM, CDR2 ANQGSEA. Germline trimming cut 6 bases from V and 6 bases from J; bases unmatched to any gene: 6. CDR3 in DNA: TGCAGCGTCGGACAGGGAGGGCATGGCTACACCTTC. Translation: CSVGQGGHGYTF.

This clone was detected only once. This chain links TRBV15 with TRBJ2-1; 7 bases fit TRBD1. Losses at the gene ends were 3 bases for V and 6 bases for J; bases not matched to a gene: 11. This CDR3 is 16 amino acids long. From germline, CDR1 is LNHNV and CDR2 YYDKDF (reference sequence). CDR3 protein: CATSSDTGESPNEQFF. Here the CDR3 DNA reads TGTGCCACCAGCAGCGATACAGGGGAAAGTCCCAATGAGCAGTTCTTC.

The genes are TRBV7-9 and TRBJ2-1; 7 nucleotides align to TRBD2. This CDR3 spans 17 amino acids. Per germline, CDR1 SEHNR and CDR2 FQNEAQ (reference sequence). V trimming: 1 base; J trimming: 1 base; junction bases outside the gene matches: 7. The CDR3 is CASSLVVAGSSYNEQFF. The CDR3 nucleotides are TGTGCCAGCAGCTTAGTGGTAGCGGGTTCGTCCTACAATGAGCAGTTCTTC. Full variable domain (rest looked up from reference TRBV7-9 and TRBJ2-1): DTGVSQNPRHKITKRGQNVTFRCDPISEHNRLYWYRQTLGQGPEFLTYFQNEAQLEKSRLLSDRFSAERPKGSFSTLEIQRTEQGDSAMYLCASSLVVAGSSYNEQFFGPGTRLTVL.

This rearrangement joins TRBV21-1 to TRBJ2-3; the D call in the table, TRBD2, was not verified against the DNA. TRBV21-1 represents a pseudogene. This CDR3 spans 19 amino acids. CDR3 amino acids: CASSKREGRRESPPDTQYF. The DNA of the CDR3 is TGTGCCAGCAGCAAAAGGGAGGGTCGAAGGGAGAGCCCTCCAGATACGCAGTATTTT.

The gene calls are TRBV6-4 and TRBJ2-1, with D perhaps given as TRBD1 or TRBD2 (6 bases each). The CDR3 sequence is 13 residues long. Germline V CDR1 and CDR2: MRHNA, SNTAGT. V lost 4 bases and J lost 9, with 13 bases in between. CDR3 residues: CASSGPRGGEQFF. The CDR3 DNA sequence: TGTGCCAGCAGTGGGCCCAGGGGAGGTGAGCAGTTCTTC.